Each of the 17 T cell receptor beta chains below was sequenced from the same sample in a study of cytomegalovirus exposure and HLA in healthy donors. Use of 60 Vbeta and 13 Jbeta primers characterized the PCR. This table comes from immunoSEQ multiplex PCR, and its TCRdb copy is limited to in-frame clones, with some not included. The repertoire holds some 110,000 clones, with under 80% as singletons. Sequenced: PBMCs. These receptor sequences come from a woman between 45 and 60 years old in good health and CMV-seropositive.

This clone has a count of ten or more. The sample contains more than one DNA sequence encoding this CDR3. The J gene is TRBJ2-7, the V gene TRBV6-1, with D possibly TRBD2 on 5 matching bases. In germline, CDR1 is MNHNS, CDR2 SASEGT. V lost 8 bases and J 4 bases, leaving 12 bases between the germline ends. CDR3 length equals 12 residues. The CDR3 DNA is TGTGCCAGCTCCCAAGAGGGTTACGAGCAGTACTTC. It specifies CASSQEGYEQYF.

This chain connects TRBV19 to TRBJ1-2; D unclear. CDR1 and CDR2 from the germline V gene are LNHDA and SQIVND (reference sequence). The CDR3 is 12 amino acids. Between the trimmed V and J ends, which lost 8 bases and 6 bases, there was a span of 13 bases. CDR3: CASYRAGDGYTF. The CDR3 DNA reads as TGTGCCAGTTACCGGGCCGGGGATGGCTACACCTTC.

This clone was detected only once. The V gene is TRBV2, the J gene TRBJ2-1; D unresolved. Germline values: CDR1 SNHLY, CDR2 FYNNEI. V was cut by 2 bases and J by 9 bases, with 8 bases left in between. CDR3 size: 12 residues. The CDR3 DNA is TGTGCCAGCAGTGAACGAGGAATTGAGCAGTTCTTC. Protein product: CASSERGIEQFF.

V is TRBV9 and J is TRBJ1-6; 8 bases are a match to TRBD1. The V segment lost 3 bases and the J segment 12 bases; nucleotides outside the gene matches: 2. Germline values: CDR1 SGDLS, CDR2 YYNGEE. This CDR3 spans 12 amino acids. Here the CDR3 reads CASSGGQGPLHF. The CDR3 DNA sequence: TGTGCCAGCAGCGGTGGACAGGGACCCCTCCACTTT.

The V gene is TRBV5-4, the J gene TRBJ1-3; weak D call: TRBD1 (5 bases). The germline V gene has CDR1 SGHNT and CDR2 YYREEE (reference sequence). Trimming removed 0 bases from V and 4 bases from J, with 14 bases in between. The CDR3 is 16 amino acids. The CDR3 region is CASSLAGGELGNTIYF. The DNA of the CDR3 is TGTGCCAGCAGCTTGGCCGGGGGGGAACTAGGAAACACCATATATTTT.

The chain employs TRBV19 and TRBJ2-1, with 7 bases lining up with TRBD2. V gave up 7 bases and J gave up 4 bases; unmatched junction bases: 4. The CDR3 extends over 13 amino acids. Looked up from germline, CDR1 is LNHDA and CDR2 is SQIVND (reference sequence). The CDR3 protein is CASIGGGYNEQFF. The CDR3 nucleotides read TGTGCCAGTATTGGCGGGGGATACAATGAGCAGTTCTTC.

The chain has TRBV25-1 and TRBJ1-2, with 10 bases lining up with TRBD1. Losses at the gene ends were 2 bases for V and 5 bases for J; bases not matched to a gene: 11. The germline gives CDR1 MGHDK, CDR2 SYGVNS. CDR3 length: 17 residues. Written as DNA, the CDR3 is TGTGCCAGCAGTGAAAGGGGGGACAGGGGCGAGAAATATGGCTACACCTTC. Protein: CASSERGDRGEKYGYTF.

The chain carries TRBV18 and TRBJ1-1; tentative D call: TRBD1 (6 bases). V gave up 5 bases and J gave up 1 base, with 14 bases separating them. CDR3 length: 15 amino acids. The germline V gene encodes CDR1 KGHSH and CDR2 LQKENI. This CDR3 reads CASSYNRAPNTEAFF. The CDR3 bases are TGTGCCAGCTCATATAACAGGGCGCCGAACACTGAAGCTTTCTTT.

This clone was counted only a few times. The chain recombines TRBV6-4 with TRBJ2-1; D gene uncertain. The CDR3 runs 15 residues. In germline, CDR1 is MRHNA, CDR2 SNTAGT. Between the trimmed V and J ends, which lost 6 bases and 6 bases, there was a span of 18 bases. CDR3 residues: CASSLTPAPSNEQFF. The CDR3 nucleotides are TGTGCCAGCAGCTTGACTCCGGCCCCAAGCAATGAGCAGTTCTTC.

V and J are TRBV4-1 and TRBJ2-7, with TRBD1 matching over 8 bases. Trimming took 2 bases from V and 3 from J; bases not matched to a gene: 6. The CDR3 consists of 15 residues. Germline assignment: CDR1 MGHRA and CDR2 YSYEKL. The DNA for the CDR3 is TGCGCCAGCAGCCAAAACAGGGGGATGGGCTACGAGCAGTACTTC. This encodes CASSQNRGMGYEQYF.

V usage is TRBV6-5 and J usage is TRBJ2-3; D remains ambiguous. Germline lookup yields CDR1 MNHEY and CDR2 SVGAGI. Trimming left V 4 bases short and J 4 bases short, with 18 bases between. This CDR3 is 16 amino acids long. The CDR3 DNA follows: TGTGCCAGCAGTTCCCCCGTCCAGGCCCGCCCAGATACGCAGTATTTT. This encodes CASSSPVQARPDTQYF.

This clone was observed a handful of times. The CDR3 reads CSAETSGGTDTQYF. In DNA, the CDR3 is TGCAGCGCCGAGACTAGCGGGGGCACAGATACGCAGTATTTT. The genes are TRBV29-1 and TRBJ2-3; 11 bases fit TRBD2. V was clipped by 7 bases and J by 1 base; unmatched bases: 4. Germline CDR1 is SQVTM and CDR2 is ANQGSEA. This CDR3 spans 14 amino acids.

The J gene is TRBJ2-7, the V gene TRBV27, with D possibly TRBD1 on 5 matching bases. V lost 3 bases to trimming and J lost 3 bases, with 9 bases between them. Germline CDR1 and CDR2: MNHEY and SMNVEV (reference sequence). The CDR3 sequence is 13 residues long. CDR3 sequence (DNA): TGTGCCAGCAGTTTCGGGCAGGGCTACGAGCAGTACTTC. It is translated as CASSFGQGYEQYF.

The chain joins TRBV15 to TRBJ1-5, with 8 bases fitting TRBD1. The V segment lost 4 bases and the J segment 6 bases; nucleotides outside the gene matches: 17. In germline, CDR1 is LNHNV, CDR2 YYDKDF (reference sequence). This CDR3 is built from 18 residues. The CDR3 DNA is TGTGCCACCAGCAAAAAGACCCTGGACAGGGTATTAATTCAGCCCCAGCATTTT. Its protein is CATSKKTLDRVLIQPQHF.

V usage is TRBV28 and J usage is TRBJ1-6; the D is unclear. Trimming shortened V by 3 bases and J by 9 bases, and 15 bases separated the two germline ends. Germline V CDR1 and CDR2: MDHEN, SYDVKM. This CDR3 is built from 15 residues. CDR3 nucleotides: TGTGCCAGCAGTTTTTCTGTCAACGGCGGTTCACCCCTCCACTTT. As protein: CASSFSVNGGSPLHF.

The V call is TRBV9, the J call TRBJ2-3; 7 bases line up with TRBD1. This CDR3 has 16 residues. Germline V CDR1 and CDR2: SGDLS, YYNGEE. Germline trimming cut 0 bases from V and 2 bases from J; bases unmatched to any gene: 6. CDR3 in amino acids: CASSVGTGFYTDTQYF. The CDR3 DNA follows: TGTGCCAGCAGCGTAGGGACAGGCTTTTACACAGATACGCAGTATTTT.

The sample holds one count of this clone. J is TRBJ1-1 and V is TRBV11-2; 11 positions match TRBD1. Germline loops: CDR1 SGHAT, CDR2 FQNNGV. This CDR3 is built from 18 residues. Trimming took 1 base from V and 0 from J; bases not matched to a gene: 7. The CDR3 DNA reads TGTGCCAGCAGCTTAGCAAGGACAGGGGGCCGCATGAACACTGAAGCTTTCTTT. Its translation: CASSLARTGGRMNTEAFF.